This paragraph reports one T cell receptor beta chain. Its antigen remains unidentified. There are no base qualities to consult, and no much larger clone falls within one base. This entry belongs to a study of T cell responses to AZD1222 COVID-19 vaccine (dated by TCRdb to the early 2020s). Describing the broader study: AZD1222 recipients with second doses at about 4 weeks or about 12 weeks were pooled, because spike-specific TCR depth and breadth did not differ between schedules. TCR sequencing was performed for roughly 240 trial participants, of whom around 200 were given two doses of AZD1222 and around 25 were given two doses of MenACWY control vaccine. Trial participants were enrolled by age into 18-55, 56-69 and 70-plus year subgroups, with about 150, 27 and 61 TCR-sequenced participants respectively. Points the paper makes about the study in general: Epitopes outside the regions mutated in the B.1.351 and B.1.1.7 variants were reportedly recognized by nearly half of the unique spike-specific TCRs. Conclusions about previously exposed vaccinees are limited because only 5 or 6 AZD1222 recipients were SARS-CoV-2 seropositive at baseline. In the small 56-69-year group, the increase in depth fell short of significance, most likely because of low power. Because no day 14 peak-response samples were available, repertoires were characterized only after the peak T cell response. Participants were mostly white British, with more females than males. The authors suggested clonal diversity may have been underestimated. The vaccine-associated CD4 TCRs covered the entire spike protein, and the dominant responses fell in regions 160-218 and 743-854. After two AZD1222 doses, both the breadth and the depth of spike-specific TCRs were significantly higher than at day 0 and than in MenACWY recipients.

Relative to germline, V is 6 bases shorter and J is 7 bases shorter, with 21 bases between their ends. Including the terminal cysteine and phenylalanine, the CDR3 comprises 16 residues. Only the CDR3 part of the read is kept: 48 bases, read in frame from the first base. The germline V gene sets CDR1 to MDHEN and CDR2 to SYDVKM. The meaning of the sample's time point label: baseline before first vaccination. The vaccinee samples were drawn from two UK trials, COV001 and COV002, one of which was a single-blind randomized controlled phase 2/3 trial testing AZD1222 (ChAdOx1 nCoV-19) in healthy adults. For TCRbeta chain sequencing, PBMC samples were collected from trial participants at day 0 and at day 28 after the second dose. The CDR3 regions of human TCRbeta chains were subjected to immunosequencing. In the original analysis: Repertoire TCRs were matched against a reference library of SARS-CoV-2-specific TCRs generated with the MIRA antigen-specificity platform. Breadth was defined as the fraction of unique TCRs that were SARS-CoV-2-associated, and depth was defined as the fraction of total T cells that were SARS-CoV-2-associated. Each spike-specific TCR was assigned to its reactive spike region and to a CD4 or CD8 class using the MIRA data. Log10-transformed breadth and depth values were compared by one-way ANOVA with Sidak's multiple comparisons tests. The table comes from immuneACCESS by way of TCRdb, which keeps in-frame sequences with V and J called. Part of the clones is missing from these tables; in studies checked, under half for an unresolved V gene and the rest for unknown reasons. Clone size and V and J calls were adopted from that table, with D and trimming inferred from the DNA. This sample gives around 100,000 clones in total; around 90% of them show up just once. 1.8% of the sample comes from the top ten.

The chain couples TRBV28 to TRBJ1-4, with TRBD1 as a weak D call on 5 bases. The receptor was derived from an adult in good health. The input for sequencing was peripheral blood, taken on day 0 of AZD1222 vaccination. The sequence in DNA is TGTGCCAGCAGACCCAAGGGTGGGGGTTCTTCTGAAAAACTGTTTTTT. It translates to CASRPKGGGSSEKLFF.